The 5 T cell receptor beta chains in this list originate from one sample, sequenced in a study of vaccination and CD4 T cells after COVID-19. The Oncomine TCR Beta short-read assay sequenced DNA from cultured CD4+ T cells. One entry per CDR3 protein results from TCRdb running MiXCR on the PCR reads. The sample contains about 16,000 distinct CDR3 sequences, about 59% of which appear only once. For these receptors, no antigen is known. Time point described: late sampling 161 to 241 days after vaccination in three convalescent patients. Specified treatment: approximately 10-day PBMC culture with coronavirus spike peptide pools or control peptides (ViraFEST assay). The source was CD4+ T cells from blood, cultured in vitro, collected about 7 months after SARS-CoV-2 vaccination. Source of these receptors: a human donor who had recovered from COVID-19.

This clonotype was seen a few times. The chain is built from TRBV6-1 and TRBJ1-2; 7 bases are a match to TRBD1. V lost 6 bases and J lost 7; bases outside the gene matches: 8. Germline CDR1 is MNHNS and CDR2 is SASEGT. This CDR3 comprises 13 residues. The CDR3 DNA sequence: TGTGCCAGCAGCCTAACAGGGGAGGCTGGCTACACCTTC. This codes for CASSLTGEAGYTF.

By share, this clonotype ranks as large. The chain links TRBV7-2 to TRBJ1-5; D remains ambiguous. Germline CDR1 is SGHTA and CDR2 is FQGNSA. The CDR3 consists of 12 residues. The V and J ends lost 5 bases and 3 bases respectively, with 5 bases between them. CDR3: CASSIYNQPQHF. The CDR3 DNA follows: TGTGCCAGCAGCATTTACAATCAGCCCCAGCATTTT.

The gene calls are TRBV20-1 and TRBJ1-1; possible D gene TRBD1, 5 bases. The germline gives CDR1 DFQATT, CDR2 SNEGSKA (reference sequence). Trimming stripped 2 bases from V and 9 bases from J, with 13 bases between. The CDR3 is 12 residues long. In nucleotides, the CDR3 is TGCAGTGCTAGACGGGACGAGGCCCAAGCTTTCTTT. Translation: CSARRDEAQAFF.

The rearrangement uses TRBV30 and TRBJ1-5; D not certain. CDR1 is GTSNPN and CDR2 is SVGIG in the germline V gene (reference sequence). This CDR3 is built from 15 residues. V lost 1 base and J 0 bases, leaving 10 bases between the germline ends. The CDR3 nucleotides are TGTGCCTGGAGTGAAGGGTGGATTAGCAATCAGCCCCAGCATTTT. Its protein is CAWSEGWISNQPQHF.

This sequence joins TRBV6-2 or TRBV6-3 and TRBJ2-5; no reliable D call. Germline CDR1 is MNHEY and CDR2 is SVGEGT. The V end was cut by 7 bases, the J end by 2 bases, with 8 bases between. The CDR3 has 12 amino acids. CDR3 loop: CASTLGQETQYF. The CDR3 DNA is TGTGCCAGCACTCTGGGGCAAGAGACCCAGTACTTC.